This T cell receptor (beta chain) appears in the sequencing data of a study of cytomegalovirus exposure and HLA in healthy donors. Whole-study context: T cells numbering about 180 million yielded 100 million to 120 million unique TCR beta sequences in an earlier analysis.

Study-wide findings and caveats: The study dropped some indistinguishable V segments, TRBV6-2 and TRBV6-3 among them.

Germline CDR1 reads SEHNR; CDR2 reads FQNEAQ (reference sequence). V shed 5 bases and J shed 4 bases, with 11 bases lying between them. The CDR3 runs 13 residues. A note on this clone: What it binds is not known.

The PCR contained 60 Vbeta and 13 Jbeta primers. The protocol was immunoSEQ multiplex PCR, while the TCRdb copy is restricted to in-frame clones and leaves out a portion. The table includes more than 200,000 clones, roughly 79% detected once. V and J are TRBV7-9 and TRBJ1-2; possible D gene TRBD1, 5 bases. The sequencing sample was made of PBMCs. The clonotype comes from a male donor in good health and CMV-seronegative. CDR3 nucleotide sequence: TGTGCCAGCAGCACAATGGGGGGCTATGGCTACACCTTC. Translation: CASSTMGGYGYTF.